The 11 T cell receptor beta chains given below trace back to one sample, sequenced in a study of OX40 agonist ivuxolimab in advanced cancers. Using immunoSEQ multiplex PCR, the repertoire was profiled, and TCRdb retains in-frame clones only, with some absent. The sample includes tens of thousands of clones, about 87% of them seen just once. Sequenced material: CD4+ or CD8+ T cells sorted from blood, taken in a trial of the OX40 agonist ivuxolimab. These receptors came from an adult with an advanced solid tumor such as melanoma, head and neck, liver or kidney cancer.

V gene TRBV5-4 combines with J gene TRBJ2-5; no firm D call. V was shortened by 0 bases and J by 5 bases, with 11 bases between the two germline ends. The CDR3 loop spans 14 amino acids. Germline lookup yields CDR1 SGHNT and CDR2 YYREEE (reference sequence). This chain's CDR3 is CASSLVGSRETQYF. Here the CDR3 DNA reads TGTGCCAGCAGCTTGGTCGGCTCGAGGGAGACCCAGTACTTC. Supplemented by reference TRBV5-4 and TRBJ2-5, the full variable domain reads ETGVTQSPTHLIKTRGQQVTLRCSSQSGHNTVSWYQQALGQGPQFIFQYYREEENGRGNFPPRFSGLQFPNYSSELNVNALELDDSALYLCASSLVGSRETQYFGPGTRLLVL.

The chain employs TRBV7-9 and TRBJ2-7, with D possibly matching TRBD2 (5 bases). Germline assignment: CDR1 SEHNR and CDR2 FQNEAQ (reference sequence). The CDR3 extends over 14 amino acids. Between the trimmed V and J ends, which lost 1 base and 3 bases, there was a span of 10 bases. CDR3 sequence reads: CASSLEAGLYEQYF. For the CDR3, the DNA is TGTGCCAGCAGCTTAGAAGCAGGACTCTACGAGCAGTACTTC.

This chain connects TRBV6-1 to TRBJ2-7; 13 bases fit TRBD2. The germline V gene has CDR1 MNHNS and CDR2 SASEGT. This CDR3 has 14 amino acids. The ends lost 6 bases at V and 5 bases at J; junction bases unmatched: 4. CDR3 protein: CASRELAGGHEQYF. The CDR3 nucleotides read TGTGCCAGCAGGGAACTAGCGGGAGGGCACGAGCAGTACTTC.

The chain employs TRBV19 and TRBJ2-7; 10 positions agree with TRBD1. Per the germline V gene, CDR1 is LNHDA and CDR2 is SQIVND (reference sequence). The CDR3 loop spans 14 amino acids. The V segment lost 4 bases and the J segment 3 bases; nucleotides outside the gene matches: 3. As DNA, the CDR3 is TGTGCCAGTAGTAAAAGGGACAGGGGCTACGAGCAGTACTTC. The encoded protein is CASSKRDRGYEQYF.

The rearrangement links TRBV7-2 to TRBJ1-3; D is unresolved. CDR1 SGHTA and CDR2 FQGNSA come from the germline V gene. The CDR3 totals 13 residues. V gave up 5 bases and J gave up 5 bases, with 10 bases separating them. The CDR3 DNA is TGTGCCAGCAGCCCGGCGTCCCGAAACACCATATATTTT. It specifies CASSPASRNTIYF.

V is TRBV7-6 and J is TRBJ2-2; 7 bases match TRBD2. V trimming: 3 bases; J trimming: 1 base; junction bases outside the gene matches: 5. The CDR3 covers 16 residues. Germline loops: CDR1 SGHVS, CDR2 FNYEAQ. CDR3 sequence reads: CASSLGTTGNTGELFF. The CDR3 nucleotides read TGTGCCAGCAGCTTGGGGACTACCGGGAACACCGGGGAGCTGTTTTTT. Based on the CDR3 plus reference TRBV7-6 and TRBJ2-2, the full variable domain is GAGVSQSPRYKVTKRGQDVALRCDPISGHVSLYWYRQALGQGPEFLTYFNYEAQQDKSGLPNDRFSAERPEGSISTLTIQRTEQRDSAMYRCASSLGTTGNTGELFFGEGSRLTVL.

This clone showed up just once. The V gene is TRBV5-1, the J gene TRBJ1-4, with D unclear. Germline lookup yields CDR1 SGHRS and CDR2 YFSETQ. This CDR3 is 10 amino acids long. V was clipped by 9 bases and J by 5 bases, with 5 bases between them. CDR3 bases: TGCGCCATCCCGAATGAAAAACTGTTTTTT. Protein: CAIPNEKLFF.

This rearrangement joins TRBV5-1 to TRBJ2-5, with TRBD2 identical over 12 bases. Germline V lookup: CDR1 SGHRS, CDR2 YFSETQ. The trim removed 3 bases at V and 11 bases at J, leaving 11 bases unmatched. The CDR3 loop spans 15 amino acids. The chain's CDR3 is CASSSVLAGGGEQYF. DNA for the CDR3: TGCGCCAGCAGCTCAGTACTAGCGGGAGGAGGGGAGCAGTACTTC.

The chain recombines TRBV18 with TRBJ2-5; no definite D call. Trimming removed 1 base at V and 1 base at J, with 4 bases between. Germline CDR1 is KGHSH and CDR2 is LQKENI. The CDR3 length is 13 residues. The CDR3 DNA reads TGTGCCAGCTCACCACGGCTCCAAGAGACCCAGTACTTC. Protein product: CASSPRLQETQYF.

The V and J genes are TRBV11-2 and TRBJ2-7; 8 bases align to TRBD2. Germline trimming cut 3 bases from V and 1 base from J; bases unmatched to any gene: 11. There are 17 residues in the CDR3. Per germline, CDR1 SGHAT and CDR2 FQNNGV. CDR3 DNA sequence: TGTGCCAGCAGCTTTCCCGGGGGGGAGGTCAATTCCTACGAGCAGTACTTC. Translation gives CASSFPGGEVNSYEQYF.

This clone was seen only a few times. The chain joins TRBV11-2 to TRBJ1-4; the D gene is possibly TRBD1 (6 bases). Trimming shortened V by 6 bases and J by 8 bases, and 16 bases separated the two germline ends. CDR1 and CDR2 from the germline V gene are SGHAT and FQNNGV. This CDR3 spans 14 amino acids. In DNA form, the CDR3 reads TGTGCCAGCAGGGAACAGGGCGGGAGAGAAAAACTGTTTTTT. It translates to CASREQGGREKLFF.